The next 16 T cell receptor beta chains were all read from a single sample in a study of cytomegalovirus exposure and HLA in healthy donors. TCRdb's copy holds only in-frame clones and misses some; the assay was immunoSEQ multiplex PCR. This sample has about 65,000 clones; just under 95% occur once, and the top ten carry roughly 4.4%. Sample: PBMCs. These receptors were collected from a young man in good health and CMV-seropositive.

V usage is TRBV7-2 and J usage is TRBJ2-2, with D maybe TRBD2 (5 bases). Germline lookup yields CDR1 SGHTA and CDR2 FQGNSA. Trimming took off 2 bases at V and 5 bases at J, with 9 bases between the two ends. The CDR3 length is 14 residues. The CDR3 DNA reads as TGTGCCAGCAGCTTAATGGGGAGTACCGGGGAGCTGTTTTTT. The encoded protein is CASSLMGSTGELFF.

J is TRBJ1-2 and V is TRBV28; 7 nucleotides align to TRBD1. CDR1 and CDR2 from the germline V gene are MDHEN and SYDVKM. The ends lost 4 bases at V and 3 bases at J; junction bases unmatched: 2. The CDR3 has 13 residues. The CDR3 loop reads CASSYRGDYGYTF. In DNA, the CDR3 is TGTGCCAGCAGTTACAGGGGAGACTATGGCTACACCTTC.

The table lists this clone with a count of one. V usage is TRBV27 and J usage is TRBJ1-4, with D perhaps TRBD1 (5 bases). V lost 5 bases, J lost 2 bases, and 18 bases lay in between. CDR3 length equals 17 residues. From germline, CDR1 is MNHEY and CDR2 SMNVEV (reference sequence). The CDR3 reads CASSPITGPETNEKLFF. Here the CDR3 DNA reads TGTGCCAGCAGTCCTATAACAGGTCCGGAGACTAATGAAAAACTGTTTTTT.

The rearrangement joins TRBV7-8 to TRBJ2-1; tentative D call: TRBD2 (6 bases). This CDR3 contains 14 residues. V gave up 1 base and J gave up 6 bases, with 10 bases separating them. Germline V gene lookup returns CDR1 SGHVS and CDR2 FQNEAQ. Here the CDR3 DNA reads TGTGCCAGCAGCTTAGGACTAGAGGGCAATGAGCAGTTCTTC. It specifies CASSLGLEGNEQFF.

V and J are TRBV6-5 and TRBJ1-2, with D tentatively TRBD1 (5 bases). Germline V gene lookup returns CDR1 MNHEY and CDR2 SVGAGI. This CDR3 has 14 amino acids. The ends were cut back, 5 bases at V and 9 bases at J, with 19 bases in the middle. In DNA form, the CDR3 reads TGTGCCAGCAGTCAGGGCAGGCGCCTACTTCGCTACACCTTC. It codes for CASSQGRRLLRYTF.

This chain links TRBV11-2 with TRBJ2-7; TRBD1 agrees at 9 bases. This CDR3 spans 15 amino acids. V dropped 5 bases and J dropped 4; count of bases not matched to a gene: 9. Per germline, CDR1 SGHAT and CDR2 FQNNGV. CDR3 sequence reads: CASSRGQGFGYEQYF. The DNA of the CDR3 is TGTGCCAGCAGCCGAGGACAGGGGTTTGGTTACGAGCAGTACTTC.

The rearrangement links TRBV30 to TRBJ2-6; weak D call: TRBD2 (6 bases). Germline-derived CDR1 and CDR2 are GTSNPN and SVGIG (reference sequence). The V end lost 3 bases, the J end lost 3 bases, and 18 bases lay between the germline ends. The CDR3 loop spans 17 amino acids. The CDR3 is CAWRRGRERGGANVLTF. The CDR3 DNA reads TGTGCCTGGAGACGAGGTCGGGAGAGGGGTGGGGCCAACGTCCTGACTTTC.

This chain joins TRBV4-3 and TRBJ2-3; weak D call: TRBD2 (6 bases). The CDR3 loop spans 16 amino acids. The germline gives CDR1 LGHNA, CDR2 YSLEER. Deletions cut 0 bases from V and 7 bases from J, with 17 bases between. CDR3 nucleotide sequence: TGCGCCAGCAGCCAAGACGGGAGCGGGTTCTCCTATACGCAGTATTTT. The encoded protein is CASSQDGSGFSYTQYF.

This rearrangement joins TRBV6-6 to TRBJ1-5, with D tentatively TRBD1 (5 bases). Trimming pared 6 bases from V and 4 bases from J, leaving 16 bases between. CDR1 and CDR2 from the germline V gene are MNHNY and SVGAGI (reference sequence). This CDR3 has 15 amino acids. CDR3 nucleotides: TGTGCCAGCAGCCGCAATGGGGGGTCTAATCAGCCCCAGCATTTT. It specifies CASSRNGGSNQPQHF.

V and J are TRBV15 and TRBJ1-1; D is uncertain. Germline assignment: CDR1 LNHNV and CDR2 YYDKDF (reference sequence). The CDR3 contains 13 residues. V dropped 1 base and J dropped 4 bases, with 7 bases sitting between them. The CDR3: CATSRGVSTEAFF. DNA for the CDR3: TGTGCCACCAGCAGAGGTGTCAGCACTGAAGCTTTCTTT.

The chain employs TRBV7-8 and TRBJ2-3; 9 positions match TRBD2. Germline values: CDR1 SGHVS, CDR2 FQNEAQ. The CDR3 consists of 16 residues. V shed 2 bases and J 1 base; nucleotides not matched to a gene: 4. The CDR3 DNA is TGTGCCAGCAGCTTAATGGGCGGGAGGGGCACAGATACGCAGTATTTT. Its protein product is CASSLMGGRGTDTQYF.

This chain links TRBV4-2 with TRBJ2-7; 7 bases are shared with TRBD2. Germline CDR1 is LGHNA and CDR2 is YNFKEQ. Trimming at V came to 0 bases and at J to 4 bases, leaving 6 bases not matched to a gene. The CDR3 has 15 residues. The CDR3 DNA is TGTGCCAGCAGCCAAGATAGGGACTACCTTTACGAGCAGTACTTC. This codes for CASSQDRDYLYEQYF.

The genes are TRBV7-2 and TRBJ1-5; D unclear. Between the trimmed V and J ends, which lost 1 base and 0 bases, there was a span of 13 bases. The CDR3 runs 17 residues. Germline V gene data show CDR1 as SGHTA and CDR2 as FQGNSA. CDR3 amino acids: CASSLVAGRYSNQPQHF. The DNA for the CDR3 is TGTGCCAGCAGCTTAGTTGCTGGTCGGTATAGCAATCAGCCCCAGCATTTT.

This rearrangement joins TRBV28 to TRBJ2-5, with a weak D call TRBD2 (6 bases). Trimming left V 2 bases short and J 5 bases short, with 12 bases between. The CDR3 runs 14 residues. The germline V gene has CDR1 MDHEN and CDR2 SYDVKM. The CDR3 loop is CASSLILGGETQYF. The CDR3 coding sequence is TGTGCCAGCAGTTTAATATTGGGGGGTGAGACCCAGTACTTC.

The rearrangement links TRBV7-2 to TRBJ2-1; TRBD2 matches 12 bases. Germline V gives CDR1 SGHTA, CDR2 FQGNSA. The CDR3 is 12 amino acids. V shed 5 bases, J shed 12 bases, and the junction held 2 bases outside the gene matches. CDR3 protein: CASSRTSGAQFF. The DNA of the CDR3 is TGTGCCAGCAGCAGGACTAGCGGGGCGCAGTTCTTC.

The CDR3 sequence is CASSRDTQETQYF. DNA for the CDR3: TGTGCCAGCAGCCGGGACACCCAAGAGACCCAGTACTTC. The chain carries TRBV2 and TRBJ2-5; weak D call: TRBD1 (6 bases). Trimming cost V 6 bases and J 1 base, with 9 bases left between them. The germline V gene encodes CDR1 SNHLY and CDR2 FYNNEI. There are 13 residues in the CDR3.